This T cell receptor beta chain was obtained from a study of cytomegalovirus exposure and HLA in healthy donors. Background on the study: Genotyping showed around four fifths of 300 to 450 donors falling in the Caucasian-associated ancestry cluster. Study-level results: Reported findings show TCR beta sequences accurately forecast HLA-A and HLA-B alleles in most subjects.

In the PCR, 60 Vbeta and 13 Jbeta primers were used. Data came from immunoSEQ multiplex PCR; TCRdb stores just in-frame clones and leaves some out. The data show about 160,000 clones, over 75% seen once. Germline V gives CDR1 SGHTA, CDR2 FQGNSA. This CDR3 has 13 residues. The ends lost 4 bases at V and 15 bases at J; junction bases unmatched: 9. Regarding this clone: Antigen: not known.

Material for sequencing was PBMCs. The sequence derives from a woman in her 30s in good health and CMV-seronegative. V is TRBV7-2 and J is TRBJ2-1; TRBD2 agrees at 10 bases. CDR3 DNA: TGTGCCAGCAGCTCCAGCGGGGGGGCCCGAGCGTTCTTC. This encodes CASSSSGGARAFF.